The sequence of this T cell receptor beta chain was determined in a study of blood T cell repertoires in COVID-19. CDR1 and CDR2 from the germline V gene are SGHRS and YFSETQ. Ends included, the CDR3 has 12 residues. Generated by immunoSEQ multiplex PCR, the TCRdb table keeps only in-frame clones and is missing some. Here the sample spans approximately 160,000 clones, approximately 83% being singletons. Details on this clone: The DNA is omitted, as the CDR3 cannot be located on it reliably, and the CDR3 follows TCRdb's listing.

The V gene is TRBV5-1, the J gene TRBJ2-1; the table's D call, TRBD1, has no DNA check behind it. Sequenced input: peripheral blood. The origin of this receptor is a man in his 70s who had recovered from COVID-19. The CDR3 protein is CASSSVSDEQFF.